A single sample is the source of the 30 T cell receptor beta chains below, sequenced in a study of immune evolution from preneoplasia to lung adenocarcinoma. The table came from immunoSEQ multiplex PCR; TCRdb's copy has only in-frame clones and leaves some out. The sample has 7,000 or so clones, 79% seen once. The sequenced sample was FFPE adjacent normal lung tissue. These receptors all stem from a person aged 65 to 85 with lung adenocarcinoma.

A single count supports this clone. CDR3: CASSLAVSRVETQYF. CDR3 in DNA: TGTGCCAGCAGCTTAGCGGTTTCAAGGGTGGAGACCCAGTACTTC. The V call is TRBV7-9, the J call TRBJ2-5; D is undetermined. The CDR3 spans 15 residues. V was trimmed by 0 bases and J by 5 bases, leaving 13 bases between them. The germline gives CDR1 SEHNR, CDR2 FQNEAQ (reference sequence).

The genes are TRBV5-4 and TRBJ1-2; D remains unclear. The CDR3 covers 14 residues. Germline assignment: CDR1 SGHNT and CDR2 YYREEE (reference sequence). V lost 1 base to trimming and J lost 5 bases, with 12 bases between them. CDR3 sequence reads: CASSLWRADYGYTF. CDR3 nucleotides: TGTGCCAGCAGCTTGTGGCGAGCGGATTATGGCTACACCTTC.

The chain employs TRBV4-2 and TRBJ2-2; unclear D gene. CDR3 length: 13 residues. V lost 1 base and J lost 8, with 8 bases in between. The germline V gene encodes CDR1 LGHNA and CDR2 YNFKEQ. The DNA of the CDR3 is TGTGCCAGCAGCCAAGGCGACGTGGGGGAGCTGTTTTTT. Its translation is CASSQGDVGELFF.

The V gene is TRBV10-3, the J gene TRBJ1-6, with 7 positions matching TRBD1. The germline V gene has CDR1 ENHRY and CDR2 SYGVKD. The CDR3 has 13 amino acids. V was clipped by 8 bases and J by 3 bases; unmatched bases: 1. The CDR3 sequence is CAIGTDYNSPLHF. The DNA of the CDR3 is TGTGCCATCGGGACAGACTATAATTCACCCCTCCACTTT.

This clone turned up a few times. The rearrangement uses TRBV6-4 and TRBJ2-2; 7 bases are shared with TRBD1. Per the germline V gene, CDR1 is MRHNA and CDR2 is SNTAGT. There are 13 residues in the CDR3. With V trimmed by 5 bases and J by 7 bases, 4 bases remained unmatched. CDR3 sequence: CASSTGESGELFF. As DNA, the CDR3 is TGTGCCAGCAGTACAGGGGAGAGCGGGGAGCTGTTTTTT.

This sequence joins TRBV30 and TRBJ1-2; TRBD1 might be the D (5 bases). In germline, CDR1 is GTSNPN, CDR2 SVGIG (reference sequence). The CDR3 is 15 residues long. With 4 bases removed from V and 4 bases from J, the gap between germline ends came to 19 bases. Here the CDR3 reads CAWNEPAGPFYGYTF. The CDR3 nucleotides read TGTGCCTGGAATGAGCCAGCGGGACCTTTCTATGGCTACACCTTC.

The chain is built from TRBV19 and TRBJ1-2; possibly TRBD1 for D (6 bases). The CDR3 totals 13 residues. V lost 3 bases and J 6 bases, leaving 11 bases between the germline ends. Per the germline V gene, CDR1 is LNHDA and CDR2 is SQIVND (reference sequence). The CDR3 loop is CASSMVTGNGYTF. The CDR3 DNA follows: TGTGCCAGTAGTATGGTGACAGGAAATGGCTACACCTTC. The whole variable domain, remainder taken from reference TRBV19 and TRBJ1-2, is DGGITQSPKYLFRKEGQNVTLSCEQNLNHDAMYWYRQDPGQGLRLIYYSQIVNDFQKGDIAEGYSVSREKKESFPLTVTSAQKNPTAFYLCASSMVTGNGYTFGSGTRLTVV.

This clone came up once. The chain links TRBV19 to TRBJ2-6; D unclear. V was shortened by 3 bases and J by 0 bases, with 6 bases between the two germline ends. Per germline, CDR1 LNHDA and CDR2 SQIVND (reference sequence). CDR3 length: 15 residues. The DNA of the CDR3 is TGTGCCAGTAGTATCGCGCGCTCTGGGGCCAACGTCCTGACTTTC. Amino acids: CASSIARSGANVLTF.

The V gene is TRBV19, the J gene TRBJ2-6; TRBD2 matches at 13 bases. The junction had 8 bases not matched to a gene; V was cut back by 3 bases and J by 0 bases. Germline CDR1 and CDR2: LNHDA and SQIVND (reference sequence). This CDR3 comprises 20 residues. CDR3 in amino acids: CASSMGLAGRYSSGANVLTF. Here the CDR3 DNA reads TGTGCCAGTAGTATGGGACTAGCGGGGCGTTACAGCTCTGGGGCCAACGTCCTGACTTTC.

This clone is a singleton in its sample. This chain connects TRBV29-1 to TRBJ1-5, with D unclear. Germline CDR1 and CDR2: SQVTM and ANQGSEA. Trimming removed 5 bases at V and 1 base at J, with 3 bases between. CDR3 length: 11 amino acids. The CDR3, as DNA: TGCAGCGTTCGGAGCAATCAGCCCCAGCATTTT. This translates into CSVRSNQPQHF.

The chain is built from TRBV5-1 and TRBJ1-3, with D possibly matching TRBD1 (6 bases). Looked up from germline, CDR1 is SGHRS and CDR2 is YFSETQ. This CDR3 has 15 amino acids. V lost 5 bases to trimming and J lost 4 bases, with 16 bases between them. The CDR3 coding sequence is TGCGCCAGCAGTCCGGGACACGGACAAGGAAACACCATATATTTT. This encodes CASSPGHGQGNTIYF.

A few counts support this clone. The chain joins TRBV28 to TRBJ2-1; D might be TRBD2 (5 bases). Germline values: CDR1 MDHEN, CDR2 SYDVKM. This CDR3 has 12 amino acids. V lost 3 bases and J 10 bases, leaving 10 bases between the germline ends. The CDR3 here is CASSLLGDEQFF. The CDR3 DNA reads TGTGCCAGCAGTTTGTTGGGAGACGAGCAGTTCTTC.

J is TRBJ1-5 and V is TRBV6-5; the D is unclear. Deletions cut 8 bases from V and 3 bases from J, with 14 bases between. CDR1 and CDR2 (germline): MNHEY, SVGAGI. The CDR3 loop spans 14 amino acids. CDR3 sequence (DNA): TGTGCCAGCCGAAGAGGAGAGAACAATCAGCCCCAGCATTTT. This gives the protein CASRRGENNQPQHF.

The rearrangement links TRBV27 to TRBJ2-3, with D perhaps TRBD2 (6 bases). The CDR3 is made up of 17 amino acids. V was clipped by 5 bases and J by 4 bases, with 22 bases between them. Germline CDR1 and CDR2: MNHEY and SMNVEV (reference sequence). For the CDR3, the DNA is TGTGCCAGCAGTAGGGTCGGCGTGACTAGAGACGCAGATACGCAGTATTTT. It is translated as CASSRVGVTRDADTQYF.

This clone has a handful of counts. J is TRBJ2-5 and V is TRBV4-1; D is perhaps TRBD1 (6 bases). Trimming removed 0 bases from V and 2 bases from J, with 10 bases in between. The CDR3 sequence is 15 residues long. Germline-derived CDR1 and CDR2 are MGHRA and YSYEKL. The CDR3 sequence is CASSQDPTGQETQYF. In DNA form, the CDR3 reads TGCGCCAGCAGCCAAGATCCGACAGGTCAAGAGACCCAGTACTTC.

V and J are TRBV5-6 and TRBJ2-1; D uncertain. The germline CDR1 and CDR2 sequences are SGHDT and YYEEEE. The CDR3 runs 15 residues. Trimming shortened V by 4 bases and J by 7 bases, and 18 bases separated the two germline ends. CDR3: CASSLLDKVDNEQFF. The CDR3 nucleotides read TGTGCCAGCAGCCTCCTTGACAAGGTTGATAATGAGCAGTTCTTC.

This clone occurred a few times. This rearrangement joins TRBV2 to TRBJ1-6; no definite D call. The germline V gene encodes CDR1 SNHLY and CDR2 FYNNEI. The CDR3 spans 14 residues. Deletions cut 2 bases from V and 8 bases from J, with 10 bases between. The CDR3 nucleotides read TGTGCCAGCAGTGAATGGGCGGAGGATTCACCCCTCCACTTT. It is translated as CASSEWAEDSPLHF.

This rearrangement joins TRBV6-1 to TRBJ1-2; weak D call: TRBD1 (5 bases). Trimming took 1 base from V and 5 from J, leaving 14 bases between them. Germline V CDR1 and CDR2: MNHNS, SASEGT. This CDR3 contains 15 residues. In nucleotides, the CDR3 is TGTGCCAGCAGTGAAGGTGGTGGGACCCCTTATGGCTACACCTTC. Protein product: CASSEGGGTPYGYTF.

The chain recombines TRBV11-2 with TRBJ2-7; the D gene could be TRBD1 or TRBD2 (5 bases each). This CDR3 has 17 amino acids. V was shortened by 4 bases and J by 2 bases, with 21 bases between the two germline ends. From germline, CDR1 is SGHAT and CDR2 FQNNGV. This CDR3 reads CASSSNPGTEWTYEQYF. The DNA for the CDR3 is TGTGCCAGCAGCTCCAACCCCGGGACGGAGTGGACCTACGAGCAGTACTTC.

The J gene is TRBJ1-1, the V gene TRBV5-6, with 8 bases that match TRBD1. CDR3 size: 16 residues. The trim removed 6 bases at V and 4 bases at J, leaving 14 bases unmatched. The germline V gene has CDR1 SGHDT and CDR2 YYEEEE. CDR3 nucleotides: TGTGCCAGCAACGAAGAGGCAGGGGGCGCCCGCACTGAAGCTTTCTTT. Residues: CASNEEAGGARTEAFF.

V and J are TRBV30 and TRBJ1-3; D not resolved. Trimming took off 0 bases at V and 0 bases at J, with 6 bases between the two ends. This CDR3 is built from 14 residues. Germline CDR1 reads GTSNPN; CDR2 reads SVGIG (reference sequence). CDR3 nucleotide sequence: TGTGCCTGGAGTGTACCATACTCTGGAAACACCATATATTTT. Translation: CAWSVPYSGNTIYF.

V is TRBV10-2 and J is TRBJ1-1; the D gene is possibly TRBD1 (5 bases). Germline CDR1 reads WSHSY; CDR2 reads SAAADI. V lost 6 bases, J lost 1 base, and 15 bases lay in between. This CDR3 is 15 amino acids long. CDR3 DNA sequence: TGCGCCAGCAGCGAGGGACGGATCACGAACACTGAAGCTTTCTTT. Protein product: CASSEGRITNTEAFF.

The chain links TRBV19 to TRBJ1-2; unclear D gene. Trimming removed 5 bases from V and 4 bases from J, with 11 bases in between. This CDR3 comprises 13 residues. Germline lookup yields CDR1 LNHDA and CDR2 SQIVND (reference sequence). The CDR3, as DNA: TGTGCCAGTAGTCCCATGGGCAGCTATGGCTACACCTTC. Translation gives CASSPMGSYGYTF.

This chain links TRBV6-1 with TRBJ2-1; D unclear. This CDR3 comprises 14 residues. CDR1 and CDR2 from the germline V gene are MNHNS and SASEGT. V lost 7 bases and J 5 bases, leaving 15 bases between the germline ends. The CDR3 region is CASTPGGTNNEQFF. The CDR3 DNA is TGTGCCAGCACTCCAGGCGGTACCAACAATGAGCAGTTCTTC.

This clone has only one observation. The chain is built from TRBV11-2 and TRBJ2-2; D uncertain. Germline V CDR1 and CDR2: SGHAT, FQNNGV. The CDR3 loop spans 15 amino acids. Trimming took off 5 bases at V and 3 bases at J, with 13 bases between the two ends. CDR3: CASSKSFGYTGELFF. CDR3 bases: TGTGCCAGCAGCAAAAGTTTCGGGTACACCGGGGAGCTGTTTTTT.

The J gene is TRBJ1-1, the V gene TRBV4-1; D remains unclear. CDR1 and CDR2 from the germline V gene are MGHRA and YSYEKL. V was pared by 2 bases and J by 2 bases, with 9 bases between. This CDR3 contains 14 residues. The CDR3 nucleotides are TGCGCCAGCAGCCAACCTCTTATAAACACTGAAGCTTTCTTT. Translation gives CASSQPLINTEAFF.

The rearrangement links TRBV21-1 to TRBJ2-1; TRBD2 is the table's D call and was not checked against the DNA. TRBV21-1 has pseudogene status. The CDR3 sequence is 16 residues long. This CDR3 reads CASSKGPAGGDNEQFF. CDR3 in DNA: TGTGCCAGCAGCAAAGGACCAGCGGGAGGGGACAATGAGCAGTTCTTC.

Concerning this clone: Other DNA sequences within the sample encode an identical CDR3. CDR3 sequence (DNA): TGTGCCAGCTATAGAGGATTATCTCGCCAAGAGACCCAGTACTTC. Translated, it gives CASYRGLSRQETQYF. The J gene is TRBJ2-5, the V gene TRBV7-9, with D hard to call. Per germline, CDR1 SEHNR and CDR2 FQNEAQ (reference sequence). Trimming cost V 8 bases and J 1 base, with 17 bases left between them. The CDR3 contains 15 residues.

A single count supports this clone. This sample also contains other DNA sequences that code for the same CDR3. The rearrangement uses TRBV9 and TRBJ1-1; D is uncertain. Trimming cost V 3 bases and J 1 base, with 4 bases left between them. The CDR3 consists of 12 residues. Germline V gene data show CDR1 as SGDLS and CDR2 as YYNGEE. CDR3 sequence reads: CASSGSNTEAFF. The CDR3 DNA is TGTGCCAGCAGCGGATCGAACACTGAAGCTTTCTTT.

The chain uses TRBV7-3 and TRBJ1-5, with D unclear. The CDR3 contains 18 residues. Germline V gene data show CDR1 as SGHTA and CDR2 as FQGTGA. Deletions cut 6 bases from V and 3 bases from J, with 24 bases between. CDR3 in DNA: TGTGCCAGCAGTTGCTGGACTTCCCGTTTTACCCCCAATCAGCCCCAGCATTTT. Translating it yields CASSCWTSRFTPNQPQHF.